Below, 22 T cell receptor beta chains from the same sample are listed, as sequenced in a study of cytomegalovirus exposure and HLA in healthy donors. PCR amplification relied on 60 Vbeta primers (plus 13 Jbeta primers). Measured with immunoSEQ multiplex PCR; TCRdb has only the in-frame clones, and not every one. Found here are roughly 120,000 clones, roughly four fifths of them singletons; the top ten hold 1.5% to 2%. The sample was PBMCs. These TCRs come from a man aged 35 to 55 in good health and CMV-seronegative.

DNA of the CDR3: TGTGCCAGCTCACCCTCTACTCTTAATGAAAAACTGTTTTTT. Encoded protein: CASSPSTLNEKLFF. The chain carries TRBV18 and TRBJ1-4; D not certain. In germline, CDR1 is KGHSH, CDR2 LQKENI. The CDR3 totals 14 residues. The V end lost 3 bases, the J end lost 4 bases, and 9 bases lay between the germline ends.

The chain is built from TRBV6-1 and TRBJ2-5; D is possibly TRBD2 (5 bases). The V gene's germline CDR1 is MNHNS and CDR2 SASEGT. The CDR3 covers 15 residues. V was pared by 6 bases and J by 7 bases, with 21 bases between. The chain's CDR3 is CASSPEGTLTLTQYF. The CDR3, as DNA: TGTGCCAGCAGCCCAGAGGGAACTCTCACCTTGACCCAGTACTTC.

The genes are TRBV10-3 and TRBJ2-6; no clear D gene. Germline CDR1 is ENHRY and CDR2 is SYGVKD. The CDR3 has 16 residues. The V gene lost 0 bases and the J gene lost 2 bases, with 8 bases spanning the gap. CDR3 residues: CAISESNRAGANVLTF. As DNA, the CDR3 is TGTGCCATCAGTGAGTCGAATCGGGCTGGGGCCAACGTCCTGACTTTC.

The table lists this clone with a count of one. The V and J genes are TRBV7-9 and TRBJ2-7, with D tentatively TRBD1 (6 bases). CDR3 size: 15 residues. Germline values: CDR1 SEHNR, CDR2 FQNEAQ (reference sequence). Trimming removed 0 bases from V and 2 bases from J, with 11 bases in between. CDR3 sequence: CASSLADRSPYEQYF. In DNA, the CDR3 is TGTGCCAGCAGCTTAGCTGACAGGAGTCCCTACGAGCAGTACTTC.

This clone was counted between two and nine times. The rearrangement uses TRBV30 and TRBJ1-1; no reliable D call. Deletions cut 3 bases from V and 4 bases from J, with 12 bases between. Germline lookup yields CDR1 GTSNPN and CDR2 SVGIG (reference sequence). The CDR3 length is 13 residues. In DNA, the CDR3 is TGTGCCTGGAGCCCCACCTGGAGCACTGAAGCTTTCTTT. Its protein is CAWSPTWSTEAFF.

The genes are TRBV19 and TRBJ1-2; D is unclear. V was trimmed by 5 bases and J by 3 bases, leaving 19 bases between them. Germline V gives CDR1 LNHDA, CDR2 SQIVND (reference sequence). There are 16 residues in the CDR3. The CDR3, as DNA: TGTGCCAGTAGTGCCCAATTCCGAGGGCTTGACTATGGCTACACCTTC. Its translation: CASSAQFRGLDYGYTF.

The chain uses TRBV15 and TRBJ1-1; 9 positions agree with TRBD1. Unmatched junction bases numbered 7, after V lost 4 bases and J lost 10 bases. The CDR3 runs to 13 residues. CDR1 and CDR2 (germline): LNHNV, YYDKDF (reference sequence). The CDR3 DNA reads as TGTGCCACCAGCAACCGGGACAGGGTACGAGCTTTCTTT. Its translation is CATSNRDRVRAFF. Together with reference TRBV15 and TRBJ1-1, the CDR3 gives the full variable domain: DAMVIQNPRYQVTQFGKPVTLSCSQTLNHNVMYWYQQKSSQAPKLLFHYYDKDFNNEADTPDNFQSRRPNTSFCFLDIRSPGLGDTAMYLCATSNRDRVRAFFGQGTRLTVV.

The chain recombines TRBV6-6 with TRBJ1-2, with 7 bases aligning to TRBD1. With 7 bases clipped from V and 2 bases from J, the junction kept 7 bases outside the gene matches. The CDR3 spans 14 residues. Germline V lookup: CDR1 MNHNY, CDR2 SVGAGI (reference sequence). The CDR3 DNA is TGTGCCAGCACGTGGACAGGTCGGAACTATGGCTACACCTTC. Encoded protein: CASTWTGRNYGYTF.

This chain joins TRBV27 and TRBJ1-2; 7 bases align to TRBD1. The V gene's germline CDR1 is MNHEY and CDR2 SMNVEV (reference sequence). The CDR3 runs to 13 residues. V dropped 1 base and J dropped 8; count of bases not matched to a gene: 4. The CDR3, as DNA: TGTGCCAGCAGTTTATACAGGGGCGTGGGCTACACCTTC. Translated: CASSLYRGVGYTF.

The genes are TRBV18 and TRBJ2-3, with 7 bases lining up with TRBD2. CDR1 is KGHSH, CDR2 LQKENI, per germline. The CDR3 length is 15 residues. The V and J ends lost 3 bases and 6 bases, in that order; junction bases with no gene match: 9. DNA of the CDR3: TGTGCCAGCTCACCTCGGGCGGCGGGGGATGATACGCAGTATTTT. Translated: CASSPRAAGDDTQYF.

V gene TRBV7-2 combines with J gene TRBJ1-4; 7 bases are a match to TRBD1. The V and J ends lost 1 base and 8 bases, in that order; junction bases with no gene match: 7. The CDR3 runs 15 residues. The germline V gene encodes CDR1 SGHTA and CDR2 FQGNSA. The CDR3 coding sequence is TGTGCCAGCAGCTTAGGTCGGACAGGAGGGGAAAAACTGTTTTTT. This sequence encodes CASSLGRTGGEKLFF.

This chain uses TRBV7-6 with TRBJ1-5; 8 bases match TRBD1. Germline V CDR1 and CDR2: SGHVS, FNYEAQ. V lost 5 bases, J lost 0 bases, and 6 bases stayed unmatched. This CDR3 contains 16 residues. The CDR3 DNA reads TGTGCCAGCAGCCTTGGACAGGGACTTAGCAATCAGCCCCAGCATTTT. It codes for CASSLGQGLSNQPQHF.

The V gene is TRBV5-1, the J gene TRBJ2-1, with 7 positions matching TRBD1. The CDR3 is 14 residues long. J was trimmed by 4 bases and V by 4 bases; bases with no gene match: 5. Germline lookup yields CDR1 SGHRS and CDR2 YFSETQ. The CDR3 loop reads CASSAGTVYNEQFF. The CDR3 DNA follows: TGCGCCAGCAGCGCCGGGACAGTATACAATGAGCAGTTCTTC.

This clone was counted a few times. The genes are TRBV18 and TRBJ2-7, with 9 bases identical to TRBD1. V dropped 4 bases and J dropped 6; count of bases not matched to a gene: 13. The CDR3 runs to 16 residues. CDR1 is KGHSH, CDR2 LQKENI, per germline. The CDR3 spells CASSLFDGGTGFEQYF. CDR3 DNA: TGTGCCAGCTCACTCTTCGACGGGGGGACAGGGTTCGAGCAGTACTTC.

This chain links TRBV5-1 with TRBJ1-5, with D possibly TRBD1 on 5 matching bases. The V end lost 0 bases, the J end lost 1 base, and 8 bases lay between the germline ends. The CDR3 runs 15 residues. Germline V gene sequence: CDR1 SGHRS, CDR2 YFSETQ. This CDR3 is CASSLAGASNQPQHF. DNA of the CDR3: TGCGCCAGCAGCTTGGCTGGGGCCAGCAATCAGCCCCAGCATTTT.

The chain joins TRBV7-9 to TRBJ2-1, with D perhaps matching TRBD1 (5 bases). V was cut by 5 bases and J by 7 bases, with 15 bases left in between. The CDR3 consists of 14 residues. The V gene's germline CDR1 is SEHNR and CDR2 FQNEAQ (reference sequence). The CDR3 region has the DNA TGTGCCAGCAGCGACGGCAGGGTTGGGAATGAGCAGTTCTTC. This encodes CASSDGRVGNEQFF. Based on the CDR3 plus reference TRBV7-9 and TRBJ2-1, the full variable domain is DTGVSQNPRHKITKRGQNVTFRCDPISEHNRLYWYRQTLGQGPEFLTYFQNEAQLEKSRLLSDRFSAERPKGSFSTLEIQRTEQGDSAMYLCASSDGRVGNEQFFGPGTRLTVL.

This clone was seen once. CDR3 sequence reads: CASRDRSRAETQYF. The CDR3 DNA reads as TGTGCCAGCAGAGACCGGAGCAGGGCGGAGACCCAGTACTTC. V gene TRBV27 combines with J gene TRBJ2-5; possibly TRBD1 for D (5 bases). CDR1 is MNHEY, CDR2 SMNVEV, per germline (reference sequence). Trimming stripped 6 bases from V and 5 bases from J, with 16 bases between. The CDR3 is 14 residues long.

The CDR3 loop reads CASSSAGTGRYEQYF. CDR3 bases: TGTGCCAGCAGTTCGGCCGGGACAGGGCGCTACGAGCAGTACTTC. The chain couples TRBV28 to TRBJ2-7; 9 bases agree with TRBD1. Looked up from germline, CDR1 is MDHEN and CDR2 is SYDVKM. V lost 4 bases to trimming and J lost 3 bases; unmatched junction nucleotides: 7. This CDR3 is 15 amino acids long.

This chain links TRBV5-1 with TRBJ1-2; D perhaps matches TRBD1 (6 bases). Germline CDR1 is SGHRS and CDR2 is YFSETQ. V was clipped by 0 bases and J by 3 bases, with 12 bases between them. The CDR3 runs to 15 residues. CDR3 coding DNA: TGCGCCAGCAGCTTGGGTGGGGGCGCGGACTATGGCTACACCTTC. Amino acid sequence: CASSLGGGADYGYTF.

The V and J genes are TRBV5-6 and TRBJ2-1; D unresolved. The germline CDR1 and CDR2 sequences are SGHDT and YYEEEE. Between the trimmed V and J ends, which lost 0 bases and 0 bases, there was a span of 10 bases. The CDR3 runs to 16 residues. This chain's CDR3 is CASSLDPPSSYNEQFF. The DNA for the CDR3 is TGTGCCAGCAGCTTGGACCCTCCGAGCTCCTACAATGAGCAGTTCTTC.

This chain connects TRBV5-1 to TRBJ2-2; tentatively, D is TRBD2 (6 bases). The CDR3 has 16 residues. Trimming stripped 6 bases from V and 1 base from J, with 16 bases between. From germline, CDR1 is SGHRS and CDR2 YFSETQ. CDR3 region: CASTLTGTVNTGELFF. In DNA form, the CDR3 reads TGCGCCAGCACCCTAACCGGGACTGTGAACACCGGGGAGCTGTTTTTT.

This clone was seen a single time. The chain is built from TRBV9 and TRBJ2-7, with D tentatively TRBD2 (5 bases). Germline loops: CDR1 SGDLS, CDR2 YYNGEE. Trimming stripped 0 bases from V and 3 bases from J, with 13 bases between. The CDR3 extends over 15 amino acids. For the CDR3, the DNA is TGTGCCAGCAGCGTAGAGCCCCGGGATGGCTACGAGCAGTACTTC. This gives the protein CASSVEPRDGYEQYF.